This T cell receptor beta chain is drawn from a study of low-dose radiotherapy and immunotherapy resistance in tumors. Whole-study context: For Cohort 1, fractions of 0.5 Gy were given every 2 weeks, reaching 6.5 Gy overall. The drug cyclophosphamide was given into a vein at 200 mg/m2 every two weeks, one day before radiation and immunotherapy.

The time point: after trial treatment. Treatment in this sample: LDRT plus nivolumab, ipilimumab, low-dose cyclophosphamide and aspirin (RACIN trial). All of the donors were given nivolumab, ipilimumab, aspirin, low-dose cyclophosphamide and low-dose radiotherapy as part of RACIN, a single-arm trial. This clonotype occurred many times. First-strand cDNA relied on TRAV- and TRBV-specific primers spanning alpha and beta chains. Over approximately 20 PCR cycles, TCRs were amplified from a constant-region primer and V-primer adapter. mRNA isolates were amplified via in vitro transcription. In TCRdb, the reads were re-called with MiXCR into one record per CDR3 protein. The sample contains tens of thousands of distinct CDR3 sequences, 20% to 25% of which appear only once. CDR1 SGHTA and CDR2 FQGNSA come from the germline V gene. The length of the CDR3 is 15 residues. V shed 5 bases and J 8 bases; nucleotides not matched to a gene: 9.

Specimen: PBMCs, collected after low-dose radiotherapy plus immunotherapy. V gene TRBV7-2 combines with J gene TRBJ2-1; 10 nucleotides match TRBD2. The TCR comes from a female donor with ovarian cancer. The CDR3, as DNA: TGTGCCAGCAGCGAGGCTAGCGGGAGAACCGATGAGCAGTTCTTC. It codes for CASSEASGRTDEQFF.